This entry lists 23 T cell receptor beta chains sequenced from one sample in a study of T cell repertoires in aging, cancer and after chemotherapy. Amplification of TCR beta used genomic DNA extracted from peripheral blood. A mixed TRB-A/B primer pool amplified rearranged TRB by multiplex touch-down PCR. TCRdb reprocessed the multiplex PCR reads with MiXCR, giving one entry per CDR3 protein. In the table there are 1,600 or so distinct CDR3 sequences, approximately 23% of which are singletons. The sequencing input was blood. The receptors derive from a human donor with a solid tumor.

This clonotype is classed as large. The chain uses TRBV19 and TRBJ2-7; D gene uncertain. The CDR3 has 14 amino acids. Germline V gene sequence: CDR1 LNHDA, CDR2 SQIVND (reference sequence). V was shortened by 6 bases and J by 2 bases, with 14 bases between the two germline ends. CDR3 sequence: CASSRTHDTYEQYF. In nucleotides, the CDR3 is TGTGCCAGTAGCAGGACGCACGACACCTACGAGCAGTACTTC.

In its sample, this clonotype ranks as medium-sized. The chain joins TRBV7-6 to TRBJ2-1; TRBD2 is a possible D gene (6 bases). The CDR3 spans 15 residues. Trimming took 5 bases from V and 0 from J, leaving 11 bases between them. Looked up from germline, CDR1 is SGHVS and CDR2 is FNYEAQ. CDR3 nucleotides: TGTGCCAGCAGCCTAGACGGGGGCTCCTACAATGAGCAGTTCTTC. Translated: CASSLDGGSYNEQFF.

The chain uses TRBV20-1 and TRBJ2-1; 9 nucleotides agree with TRBD2. The ends lost 0 bases at V and 8 bases at J; junction bases unmatched: 14. Germline CDR1 reads DFQATT; CDR2 reads SNEGSKA (reference sequence). The CDR3 extends over 17 amino acids. In DNA, the CDR3 is TGCAGTGCTAGAGATTTCCGCGGGGGGGTCTCAGGGGATGAGCAGTTCTTC. Translating it yields CSARDFRGGVSGDEQFF.

This clonotype qualifies as medium-sized. The CDR3 nucleotides read TGTGCCAGCAGTCGGACAGGAAGCATCACTGAAGCTTTCTTT. Translated: CASSRTGSITEAFF. This chain joins TRBV6-2 or TRBV6-3 and TRBJ1-1; 7 bases align to TRBD1. V lost 5 bases and J lost 4; bases outside the gene matches: 7. Germline CDR1 is MNHEY and CDR2 is SVGEGT. CDR3 length: 14 amino acids.

The V call is TRBV30, the J call TRBJ2-7; the match to TRBD1 covers 9 bases. There are 18 residues in the CDR3. V lost 0 bases and J lost 4; bases outside the gene matches: 16. In germline, CDR1 is GTSNPN, CDR2 SVGIG (reference sequence). The DNA of the CDR3 is TGTGCCTGGAGTGTACTCTGTAGTAGAAGGGGACAGGGTTACGAGCAGTACTTC. It codes for CAWSVLCSRRGQGYEQYF.

This clonotype is categorized as large. The rearrangement uses TRBV19 and TRBJ1-4, with D tentatively TRBD1 (5 bases). V lost 7 bases to trimming and J lost 5 bases, with 8 bases between them. The CDR3 covers 12 residues. Germline V CDR1 and CDR2: LNHDA, SQIVND (reference sequence). The CDR3 sequence: CASKTVNEKLFF. The CDR3 DNA sequence: TGTGCCAGTAAGACAGTGAATGAAAAACTGTTTTTT. Combining the CDR3 with reference TRBV19 and TRBJ1-4 gives the whole variable domain DGGITQSPKYLFRKEGQNVTLSCEQNLNHDAMYWYRQDPGQGLRLIYYSQIVNDFQKGDIAEGYSVSREKKESFPLTVTSAQKNPTAFYLCASKTVNEKLFFGSGTQLSVL.

By share of the sample, this clonotype is medium-sized (0.01 to 0.1%). The CDR3 DNA reads TGTGCCAGCTCACCAACCGGACAGAACTACGAGCAGTACTTC. Protein sequence: CASSPTGQNYEQYF. This chain joins TRBV18 and TRBJ2-7; maybe TRBD1 (6 bases). The germline V and J ends were trimmed by 2 bases and 3 bases, with 11 bases remaining between them. Germline V gives CDR1 KGHSH, CDR2 LQKENI. The length of the CDR3 is 14 residues.

This clonotype is large. This chain links TRBV30 with TRBJ1-4; D is possibly TRBD1 (5 bases). The CDR3 has 15 amino acids. Deletions cut 2 bases from V and 10 bases from J, with 20 bases between. Per the germline V gene, CDR1 is GTSNPN and CDR2 is SVGIG (reference sequence). CDR3 loop: CAWSLSVRWGGKLFF. The CDR3 region has the DNA TGTGCCTGGAGTCTCTCGGTGCGGTGGGGCGGAAAACTGTTTTTT.

Relative to its sample, this clonotype is medium-sized. The chain is built from TRBV12-3 or TRBV12-4 and TRBJ2-2; 9 bases fit TRBD2. V dropped 3 bases and J dropped 7; count of bases not matched to a gene: 9. This CDR3 contains 16 residues. CDR3 protein: CASSFRPGLAGGELFF. In DNA, the CDR3 is TGTGCCAGCAGTTTTCGCCCGGGACTAGCTGGCGGGGAGCTGTTTTTT.

This clonotype is large by share. The chain carries TRBV6-1 and TRBJ1-1; D is undetermined. Per germline, CDR1 MNHNS and CDR2 SASEGT. Trimming took off 4 bases at V and 0 bases at J, with 6 bases between the two ends. CDR3 length equals 13 residues. The CDR3 region is CASSVSMNTEAFF. The CDR3 nucleotides read TGTGCCAGCAGTGTAAGCATGAACACTGAAGCTTTCTTT.

Note on this clonotype: Possible read error: a much larger clone is one base away. This sequence joins TRBV19 and TRBJ1-2, with no clear D. The CDR3 is 13 amino acids. Germline V gene sequence: CDR1 LNHDA, CDR2 SQIVND (reference sequence). The V gene lost 1 base and the J gene lost 9 bases, with 12 bases spanning the gap. Here the CDR3 DNA reads TGTGCCAGTAGTATAGGGCCGGCGTATTGCTACACCTTC. Amino acid sequence: CASSIGPAYCYTF.

This chain connects TRBV6-1 to TRBJ2-5; 14 positions match TRBD2. Looked up from germline, CDR1 is MNHNS and CDR2 is SASEGT. The V gene end was trimmed by 4 bases and the J gene end by 4 bases; junction bases not matched to a gene: 2. This CDR3 is built from 15 residues. CDR3 bases: TGTGCCAGCAGTGGACTAGCGGGAGGGCCAGAGACCCAGTACTTC. It yields the protein CASSGLAGGPETQYF.

In its sample, this clonotype is medium-sized. The chain carries TRBV6-4 and TRBJ2-5, with 9 nucleotides matching TRBD2. Germline values: CDR1 MRHNA, CDR2 SNTAGT. The length of the CDR3 is 15 residues. The trim removed 2 bases at V and 2 bases at J, leaving 3 bases unmatched. Written as DNA, the CDR3 is TGTGCCAGCAGTGACAGGGCGGGAGGGCAAGAGACCCAGTACTTC. Protein sequence: CASSDRAGGQETQYF.

This clonotype appeared once. This clone may be a read error of a much larger clone one base away. The V and J genes are TRBV7-2 and TRBJ2-3; the match to TRBD2 covers 9 bases. The V and J ends lost 2 bases and 5 bases, in that order; junction bases with no gene match: 8. Germline assignment: CDR1 SGHTA and CDR2 FQGNSA. The CDR3 runs to 16 residues. CDR3 nucleotides: TGTGCCAGCAGCTTATTTATTAGCGGGGGTGAAGATACGCAGTATTTT. Its protein is CASSLFISGGEDTQYF.

Within the sample, this clonotype is medium-sized. CDR3 in DNA: TGTGCCATCAGGGGCGGCCCCTCCTACGAGCAGTACTTC. This encodes CAIRGGPSYEQYF. This chain uses TRBV10-3 with TRBJ2-7; D is unclear. The CDR3 totals 13 residues. Trimming removed 6 bases from V and 0 bases from J, with 9 bases in between. The germline gives CDR1 ENHRY, CDR2 SYGVKD.

This clonotype is labeled as medium-sized. This chain connects TRBV13 to TRBJ1-2; 12 bases align to TRBD1. V dropped 6 bases and J dropped 5; count of bases not matched to a gene: 10. Germline loops: CDR1 PRHDT, CDR2 FYEKMQ (reference sequence). This CDR3 is built from 16 residues. CDR3 nucleotides: TGTGCCAGCAGGGGAACGGGACAGGGGGCATTTTATGGCTACACCTTC. Translating it yields CASRGTGQGAFYGYTF.

By proportion, this clonotype is medium-sized (0.01 to 0.1%). The V gene is TRBV12-3 or TRBV12-4, the J gene TRBJ2-5, with unresolved D. V lost 5 bases to trimming and J lost 5 bases, with 9 bases between them. The CDR3 contains 12 residues. The CDR3 loop reads CASSPPGETQYF. DNA for the CDR3: TGTGCCAGCAGTCCTCCCGGGGAGACCCAGTACTTC.

By proportion, this clonotype is large (0.1 to 1%). This chain links TRBV30 with TRBJ1-5; 7 nucleotides line up with TRBD1. The CDR3 is 14 residues long. CDR1 GTSNPN and CDR2 SVGIG come from the germline V gene (reference sequence). J was trimmed by 6 bases and V by 4 bases; bases with no gene match: 9. The CDR3 DNA reads TGTGCCTGGACCCAGGGGGGGATTCCTCAGCCCCAGCATTTT. The encoded protein is CAWTQGGIPQPQHF.

By proportion, this clonotype is medium-sized. The V and J genes are TRBV12-3 or TRBV12-4 and TRBJ2-5, with D unresolved. This CDR3 has 13 residues. V lost 3 bases to trimming and J lost 0 bases, with 5 bases between them. The CDR3 loop is CASSFKDQETQYF. Here the CDR3 DNA reads TGTGCCAGCAGTTTTAAGGACCAAGAGACCCAGTACTTC.

With regard to this clonotype: Since a much larger clone is just one base distant, this may be a read error. The chain carries TRBV11-2 and TRBJ1-1, with TRBD1 as a possible D gene (5 bases). Trimming removed 7 bases from V and 1 base from J, with 10 bases in between. The CDR3 consists of 13 residues. Germline assignment: CDR1 SGHAT and CDR2 FQNNGV. CDR3 region: CASISQGNTEAFF. DNA of the CDR3: TGTGCCAGCATCTCTCAGGGGAACACTGAAGCTTTCTTT.

This clonotype was detected a few times. The CDR3 region has the DNA TGTGCCAGCAGCTTAGGTGGTCCGGGAGCAAACTATGGCTACACCTTC. This gives the protein CASSLGGPGANYGYTF. The V gene is TRBV11-2, the J gene TRBJ1-2, with no clear D. This CDR3 is built from 16 residues. The V gene lost 1 base and the J gene lost 2 bases, with 14 bases spanning the gap. Germline CDR1 and CDR2: SGHAT and FQNNGV.

The chain combines TRBV28 with TRBJ1-1; D is uncertain. The J call may be in error: the DNA end matches TRBJ1-6 better. Germline CDR1 reads MDHEN; CDR2 reads SYDVKM. The CDR3 extends over 10 amino acids. The CDR3 coding sequence is TGTGCCAGCTCGGGTTCACCCCTCCACTTT. It codes for CASSGSPLHF.

This chain uses TRBV5-1 with TRBJ2-1; 11 positions agree with TRBD2. The ends lost 5 bases at V and 9 bases at J; junction bases unmatched: 16. The CDR3 length is 17 residues. The germline gives CDR1 SGHRS, CDR2 YFSETQ. This chain's CDR3 is CASSPGEISGGVGEQFF. For the CDR3, the DNA is TGCGCCAGCAGTCCAGGGGAAATTAGCGGGGGGGTCGGTGAGCAGTTCTTC.